The rows below give T cell receptor beta chains drawn from one sample of a study of cytomegalovirus exposure and HLA in healthy donors. Produced via immunoSEQ multiplex PCR; TCRdb's table is partial and in-frame only. The table has 180,000 or so clones, 79% seen once; the top ten hold about 2.2%. The sequenced material came from PBMCs. The origin of the receptors is a woman between 50 and 59 years old in good health and CMV-seronegative. Each CDR3 is given with its conserved first and last residue. Fields, in order: J gene, clone size, D gene, V gene, CDR3 protein, CDR3 DNA. A D gene is named only where the DNA matches it firmly. Some rows mark clone size as missing; the rest say once, few, many or name a class of expanded clone.

>TRBJ2-4|NA|NA|TRBV25-1
CASSEPRAKNIQYF
TGTGCCAGCAGTGAGCCCCGGGCCAAAAACATTCAGTACTTC
>TRBJ1-2|NA|NA|TRBV28
CASSHSGYTF
TGTGCCAGCAGCCACAGCGGCTACACCTTC
>TRBJ2-7|NA|NA|TRBV29-1
CSVEGEVGSYEQYF
TGCAGCGTTGAAGGGGAGGTGGGATCCTACGAGCAGTACTTC
>TRBJ2-2|NA|NA|TRBV10-1
CASSKHKNTGELFF
TGCGCCAGCAGTAAACACAAGAACACCGGGGAGCTGTTTTTT
>TRBJ1-1|NA|NA|TRBV28
CASSLAGGPYTEAFF
TGTGCCAGCAGTCTGGCGGGGGGGCCGTACACTGAAGCTTTCTTT
>TRBJ2-5|NA|NA|TRBV18
CASSALRVKRDQETQYF
TGTGCCAGCTCAGCGCTGAGGGTCAAGCGGGACCAAGAGACCCAGTACTTC
>TRBJ2-1|NA|TRBD2|TRBV15
CATSIAGEGRLF
TGTGCCACCAGCATAGCGGGAGAAGGGCGGCTCTTC
>TRBJ1-3|NA|TRBD1|TRBV4-1
CASSQDWGQGANTIYF
TGCGCCAGCAGCCAAGATTGGGGACAGGGAGCGAACACCATATATTTT
>TRBJ1-4|NA|NA|TRBV28
CASSWSGWEKLFF
TGTGCCAGCAGTTGGTCGGGGTGGGAAAAACTGTTTTTT
>TRBJ2-1|NA|TRBD2|TRBV19
CATASPGGARDEQFF
TGTGCCACCGCCTCCCCGGGGGGGGCCAGGGATGAGCAGTTCTTC
>TRBJ2-1|NA|NA|TRBV27
CASSSAPSSYNEQFF
TGTGCCAGCAGTTCTGCACCGAGCTCCTACAATGAGCAGTTCTTC
>TRBJ2-6|NA|TRBD1|TRBV4-1
CASSQDETGAASGANVLTF
TGCGCCAGCAGCCAAGATGAGACAGGGGCAGCATCGGGGGCCAACGTCCTGACTTTC
>TRBJ1-5|NA|NA|TRBV19
CASSIMPGFDGQPQHF
TGTGCCAGTAGTATAATGCCCGGGTTTGACGGTCAGCCCCAGCATTTT
>TRBJ2-4|NA|TRBD1|TRBV28
CASRGQGGKNIQYF
TGTGCCAGCAGGGGACAGGGCGGCAAAAACATTCAGTACTTC
>TRBJ2-3|NA|TRBD1|TRBV6-6
CASSSGTGGVDTQYF
TGTGCCAGCAGTTCAGGGACAGGGGGCGTCGATACGCAGTATTTT
>TRBJ2-3|NA|TRBD1|TRBV7-9
CASSPATGGWSTDTQYF
TGTGCCAGCAGCCCCGCGACAGGGGGCTGGTCCACAGATACGCAGTATTTT
>TRBJ1-2|NA|TRBD1|TRBV27
CATKDRGNAGYTF
TGTGCCACCAAGGACAGGGGAAATGCTGGCTACACCTTC
>TRBJ2-1|NA|TRBD2|TRBV12-5
CASGFMSGASDEQFF
TGTGCTAGTGGTTTCATGAGCGGGGCCAGCGATGAGCAGTTCTTC
>TRBJ2-7|NA|TRBD1|TRBV28
CASLTGGRGPSYEQYF
TGTGCCAGCCTTACCGGGGGCAGGGGGCCATCCTACGAGCAGTACTTC
>TRBJ1-5|NA|TRBD1|TRBV6-5
CASNDKGAYQPQHF
TGTGCCAGCAATGACAAGGGGGCCTATCAGCCCCAGCATTTT
>TRBJ2-1|NA|NA|TRBV10-3
CAISESGQSSYNEQFF
TGTGCCATCAGTGAGTCGGGGCAGAGCTCCTACAATGAGCAGTTCTTC
>TRBJ1-1|NA|TRBD1|TRBV5-1
CASSLTTGGNTEAFF
TGCGCCAGCAGCTTGACGACAGGGGGGAACACTGAAGCTTTCTTT
>TRBJ2-7|few|NA|TRBV6-5
CASSYSQGSYEQYF
TGTGCCAGCAGTTACTCGCAGGGGTCCTACGAGCAGTACTTC
>TRBJ1-5|NA|NA|TRBV28
CASSLSGGSGQPQHF
TGTGCCAGCAGTTTAAGCGGGGGGTCGGGTCAGCCCCAGCATTTT
>TRBJ2-7|once|TRBD1|TRBV7-2
CASSLVTRQGAYEQYF
TGTGCCAGCAGCTTAGTTACAAGACAGGGGGCCTACGAGCAGTACTTC
>TRBJ2-3|NA|TRBD2|TRBV2
CASTPGGGFGTQYF
TGTGCCAGCACGCCGGGGGGAGGCTTTGGTACGCAGTATTTT
>TRBJ1-1|NA|NA|TRBV28
CASTGQWNTEAFF
TGTGCCAGCACGGGACAATGGAACACTGAAGCTTTCTTT
>TRBJ2-3|NA|TRBD2|TRBV6-5
CASNSRGGRLDTQYF
TGTGCCAGCAACTCACGGGGGGGCCGGCTAGATACGCAGTATTTT
>TRBJ1-4|few|NA|TRBV7-9
CASSLDLAGATNEKLFF
TGTGCCAGCAGCTTAGACTTGGCGGGTGCAACTAATGAAAAACTGTTTTTT
>TRBJ1-2|NA|NA|TRBV18
CASSPDNVGAYYGYTF
TGTGCCAGCTCACCAGACAATGTGGGAGCTTACTATGGCTACACCTTC